Listed below are T cell receptor beta chains from one sample, sequenced in a study of blood T cells in healthy people across ages. From the 5' RACE reads, TCRdb called clonotypes with MiXCR, one entry per CDR3 protein. The repertoire has around 900,000 distinct CDR3 sequences, roughly 51% of them found once; the top ten carry over 20%. Sample: blood. The receptors derive from an older woman in good health. Both conserved end residues are part of each CDR3. The order of the fields is D gene, clone size, V gene, J gene, CDR3 length, CDR3 protein, CDR3 DNA. The D gene is left open where the match is weak. Some rows mark clone size as missing; the rest say once, few, many or name a class of expanded clone.

D: -
size: -
V: TRBV3-1
J: TRBJ2-3
length: 18
CDR3: CASSQAGLRYTHADTQYF
DNA: TGTGCCAGCAGCCAGGCGGGACTTAGATACACGCACGCAGATACGCAGTATTTT

D: -
size: few
V: TRBV7-2
J: TRBJ2-3
length: 17
CDR3: CASSVPRWGTGTDTQYF
DNA: TGTGCCAGCAGCGTCCCAAGGTGGGGAACTGGGACAGATACGCAGTATTTT

D: -
size: -
V: TRBV6-1
J: TRBJ2-5
length: 16
CDR3: CASSEIVRRGQETQYF
DNA: TGTGCCAGCAGTGAAATTGTTAGAAGGGGCCAAGAGACCCAGTACTTC

D: -
size: -
V: TRBV5-1
J: TRBJ2-6
length: 16
CDR3: CASSLKSGTGANVLTF
DNA: TGCGCCAGCAGCTTGAAATCAGGGACTGGGGCCAACGTCCTGACTTTC

D: -
size: -
V: TRBV21-1
J: TRBJ2-7
length: 17
CDR3: CASSKGLAGGSYNEQYF
DNA: TGTGCCAGCAGCAAGGGACTAGCGGGGGGCTCCTACAATGAGCAGTACTTC

D: -
size: -
V: TRBV24-1
J: TRBJ2-1
length: 15
CDR3: CATSGGRASYNEQFF
DNA: TGTGCCACCAGTGGTGGTAGGGCCTCCTACAATGAGCAGTTCTTC

D: -
size: -
V: TRBV7-2
J: TRBJ2-7
length: 14
CDR3: CVSSLATIEREQYF
DNA: TGTGTCAGCAGCTTAGCGACTATAGAGCGAGAGCAGTACTTC

D: -
size: -
V: TRBV30
J: TRBJ2-2
length: 12
CDR3: CAWSWVAGELFF
DNA: TGTGCCTGGAGTTGGGTGGCCGGGGAGCTGTTTTTT

D: -
size: -
V: TRBV7-9
J: TRBJ2-3
length: 14
CDR3: CASSLSTNADTQYF
DNA: TGTGCCAGCAGCCTTTCGACTAACGCAGATACGCAGTATTTT

D: -
size: once
V: TRBV20-1
J: TRBJ2-5
length: 15
CDR3: CSAQLGGLYQETQYF
DNA: TGCAGTGCACAACTAGGCGGACTGTACCAAGAGACCCAGTACTTC

D: TRBD2
size: -
V: TRBV11-2
J: TRBJ2-5
length: 15
CDR3: CASSLVLAGDETQYF
DNA: TGTGCCAGCAGCTTAGTATTAGCGGGAGATGAGACCCAGTACTTC

D: -
size: few
V: TRBV7-2
J: TRBJ2-3
length: 17
CDR3: CASTYRRVRGMSDTQYF
DNA: TGTGCCAGCACCTACCGGCGAGTAAGGGGTATGTCAGATACGCAGTATTTT

D: TRBD2
size: few
V: TRBV14
J: TRBJ2-3
length: 17
CDR3: CASSQDLLAGVTDTQYF
DNA: TGTGCCAGCAGCCAAGATCTTCTAGCGGGAGTCACAGATACGCAGTATTTT

D: -
size: -
V: TRBV27
J: TRBJ2-5
length: 14
CDR3: CASSSRHNQGTQYF
DNA: TGTGCCAGCAGTTCCCGACACAACCAAGGGACCCAGTACTTC

D: -
size: -
V: TRBV2
J: TRBJ2-7
length: 14
CDR3: CASRAGTQAYEQYF
DNA: TGTGCCAGCAGGGCCGGGACACAAGCCTACGAGCAGTACTTC

D: -
size: few
V: TRBV7-2
J: TRBJ2-7
length: 15
CDR3: CASSLSGTLPYEQYF
DNA: TGTGCCAGCAGCTTATCTGGGACTTTACCTTACGAGCAGTACTTC

D: TRBD2
size: -
V: TRBV13
J: TRBJ2-3
length: 13
CDR3: CAGASGIQDTQYF
DNA: TGTGCCGGTGCTAGCGGGATACAAGATACGCAGTATTTT

D: TRBD2
size: -
V: TRBV10-3
J: TRBJ2-3
length: 14
CDR3: CATWTSAREDTQYF
DNA: TGTGCCACGTGGACTAGCGCCAGGGAGGATACGCAGTATTTT

D: -
size: -
V: TRBV12-3/TRBV12-4
J: TRBJ2-5
length: 14
CDR3: CASSSYEGGETQYF
DNA: TGTGCCAGCAGTTCCTACGAAGGAGGCGAGACCCAGTACTTC

D: TRBD2
size: -
V: TRBV20-1
J: TRBJ2-1
length: 16
CDR3: CSARGNLAGAVREQFF
DNA: TGCAGTGCTAGAGGGAACTTAGCGGGAGCGGTTCGGGAGCAGTTCTTC

D: TRBD2
size: -
V: TRBV7-2
J: TRBJ2-7
length: 14
CDR3: CASSVRLAGGEQYF
DNA: TGTGCCAGCAGCGTAAGACTAGCGGGAGGCGAGCAGTACTTC

D: -
size: -
V: TRBV5-1
J: TRBJ2-1
length: 15
CDR3: CASSTKLDSYNEQFF
DNA: TGCGCCAGCAGCACGAAACTGGATAGCTACAATGAGCAGTTCTTC

D: TRBD1
size: -
V: TRBV3-1
J: TRBJ2-1
length: 14
CDR3: CASSQKRGQNEQFF
DNA: TGTGCCAGCAGCCAAAAGAGGGGACAGAATGAGCAGTTCTTC

D: -
size: few
V: TRBV11-2
J: TRBJ2-5
length: 16
CDR3: CASSLVFTPRGETQYF
DNA: TGTGCCAGCAGCTTAGTTTTCACACCGAGGGGAGAGACCCAGTACTTC

D: TRBD2
size: few
V: TRBV29-1
J: TRBJ2-3
length: 12
CDR3: CSAGRGTDTQYF
DNA: TGCAGCGCAGGGAGGGGCACAGATACGCAGTATTTT

D: TRBD2
size: -
V: TRBV7-8
J: TRBJ2-1
length: 18
CDR3: CASSLSLVGGPLYNEQFF
DNA: TGTGCCAGCAGCTTATCTTTAGTGGGAGGGCCGTTGTACAATGAGCAGTTCTTC

D: TRBD1
size: -
V: TRBV28
J: TRBJ2-7
length: 17
CDR3: CASSLLSGTGGNYEQYF
DNA: TGTGCCAGCAGTTTATTATCCGGGACAGGAGGGAACTACGAGCAGTACTTC

D: TRBD1
size: few
V: TRBV7-2
J: TRBJ2-7
length: 14
CDR3: CASIEQGAVHEQYF
DNA: TGTGCCAGCATCGAACAGGGGGCGGTACACGAGCAGTACTTC

D: -
size: -
V: TRBV28
J: TRBJ1-5
length: 13
CDR3: CASSVGGKQPQHF
DNA: TGTGCCAGCAGTGTGGGGGGTAAACAGCCCCAGCATTTT

D: TRBD1
size: -
V: TRBV20-1
J: TRBJ2-3
length: 14
CDR3: CSVLDRVVRNTQYF
DNA: TGCAGTGTTTTGGACAGGGTGGTTCGAAATACGCAGTATTTT

D: TRBD2
size: -
V: TRBV27
J: TRBJ2-1
length: 15
CDR3: CASTTGTSLYNEQFF
DNA: TGTGCCAGCACCACCGGGACTAGCCTATACAATGAGCAGTTCTTC